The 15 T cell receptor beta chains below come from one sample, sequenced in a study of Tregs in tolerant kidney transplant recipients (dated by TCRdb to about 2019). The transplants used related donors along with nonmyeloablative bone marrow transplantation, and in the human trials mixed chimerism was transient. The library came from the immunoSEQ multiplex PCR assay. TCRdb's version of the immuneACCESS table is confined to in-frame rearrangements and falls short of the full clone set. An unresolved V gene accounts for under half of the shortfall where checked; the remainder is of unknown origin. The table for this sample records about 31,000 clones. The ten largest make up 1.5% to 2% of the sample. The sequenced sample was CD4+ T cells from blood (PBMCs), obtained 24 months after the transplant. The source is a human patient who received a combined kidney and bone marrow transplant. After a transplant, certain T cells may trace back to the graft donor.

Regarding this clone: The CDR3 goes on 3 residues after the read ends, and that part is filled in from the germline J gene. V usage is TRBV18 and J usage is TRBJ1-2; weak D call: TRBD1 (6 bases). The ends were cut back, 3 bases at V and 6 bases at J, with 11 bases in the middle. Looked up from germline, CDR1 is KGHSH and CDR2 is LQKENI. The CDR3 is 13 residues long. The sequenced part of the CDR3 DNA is TGTGCCAGCTCACCGGTACAGGGAGATGGC. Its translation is CASSPVQGDG. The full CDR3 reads CASSPVQGDGYTF.

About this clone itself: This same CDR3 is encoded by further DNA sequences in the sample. The CDR3 bases that were read are TGCAGTGCCGACAGGCGGAATCAGCCC. As protein: CSADRRNQP. The CDR3 reads in full as CSADRRNQPQHF. The chain combines TRBV20-1 with TRBJ1-5; possibly TRBD1 for D (6 bases). The read falls 3 residues short of the CDR3 end, and the missing part is taken from the germline J gene. The germline V gene has CDR1 DFQATT and CDR2 SNEGSKA (reference sequence). V was pared by 6 bases and J by 4 bases, with 10 bases between. The CDR3 covers 12 residues.

The sequenced CDR3 bases are TGTGCCAGCAGATCTCCGGGACAGGGCTACGAG. Protein: CASRSPGQGYE. The CDR3 reads in full as CASRSPGQGYEQYF. V and J are TRBV6-2 or TRBV6-3 and TRBJ2-7, with 9 positions matching TRBD1. The read stops 3 residues short of the end of the CDR3; the missing end is completed from the germline J gene. This CDR3 is built from 14 residues. From germline, CDR1 is MNHEY and CDR2 SVGEGT. Trimming cost V 6 bases and J 3 bases; bases outside gene matches: 6.

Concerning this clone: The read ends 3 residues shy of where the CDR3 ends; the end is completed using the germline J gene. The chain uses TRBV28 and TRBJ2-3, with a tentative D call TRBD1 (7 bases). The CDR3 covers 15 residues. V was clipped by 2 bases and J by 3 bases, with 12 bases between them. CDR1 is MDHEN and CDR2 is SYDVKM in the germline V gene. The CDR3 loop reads CASSLPRGVTDTQYF. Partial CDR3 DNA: TGTGCCAGCAGTTTACCCAGGGGGGTGACAGATACG. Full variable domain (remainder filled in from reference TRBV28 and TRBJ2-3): DVKVTQSSRYLVKRTGEKVFLECVQDMDHENMFWYRQDPGLGLRLIYFSYDVKMKEKGDIPEGYSVSREKKERFSLILESASTNQTSMYLCASSLPRGVTDTQYFGPGTRLTVL.

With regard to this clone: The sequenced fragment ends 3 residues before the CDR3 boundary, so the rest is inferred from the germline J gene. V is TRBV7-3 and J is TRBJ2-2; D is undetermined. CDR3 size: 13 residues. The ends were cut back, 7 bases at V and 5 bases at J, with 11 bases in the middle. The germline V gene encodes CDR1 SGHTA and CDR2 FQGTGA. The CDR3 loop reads CASTEVGTGELFF. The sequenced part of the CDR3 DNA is TGTGCCAGCACTGAAGTAGGGACCGGGGAG.

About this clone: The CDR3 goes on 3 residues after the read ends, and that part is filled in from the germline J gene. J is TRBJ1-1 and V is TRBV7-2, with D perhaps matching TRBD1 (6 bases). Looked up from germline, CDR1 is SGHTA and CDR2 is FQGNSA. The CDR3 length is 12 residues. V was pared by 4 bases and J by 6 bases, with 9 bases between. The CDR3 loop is CASSSDSPEAFF. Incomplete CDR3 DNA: TGTGCCAGCAGCTCGGACAGCCCTGAA.

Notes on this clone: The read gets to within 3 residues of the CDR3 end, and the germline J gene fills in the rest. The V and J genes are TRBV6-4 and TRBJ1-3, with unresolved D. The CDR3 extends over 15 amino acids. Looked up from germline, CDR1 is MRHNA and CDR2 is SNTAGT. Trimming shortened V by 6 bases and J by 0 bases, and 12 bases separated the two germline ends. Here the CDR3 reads CASREGFSSGNTIYF. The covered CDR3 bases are TGTGCCAGCAGAGAGGGCTTCAGCTCTGGAAACACC.

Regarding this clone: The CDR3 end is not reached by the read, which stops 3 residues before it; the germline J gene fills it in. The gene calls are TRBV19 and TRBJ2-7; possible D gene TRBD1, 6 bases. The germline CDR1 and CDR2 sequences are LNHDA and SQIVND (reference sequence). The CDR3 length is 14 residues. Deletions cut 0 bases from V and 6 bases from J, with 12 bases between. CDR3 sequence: CASSIDGRGSEQYF. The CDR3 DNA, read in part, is TGTGCCAGTAGTATAGATGGCAGGGGTTCCGAG.

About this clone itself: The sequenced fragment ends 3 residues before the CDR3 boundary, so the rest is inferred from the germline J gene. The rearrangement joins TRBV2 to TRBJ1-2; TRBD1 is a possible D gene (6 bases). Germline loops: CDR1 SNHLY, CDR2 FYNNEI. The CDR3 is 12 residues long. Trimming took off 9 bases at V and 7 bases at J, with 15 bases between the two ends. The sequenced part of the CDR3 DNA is TGTGCCAGTATCTCCGGGACAACTGGC. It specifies CASISGTTG. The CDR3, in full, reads CASISGTTGYTF.

This CDR3 is CASSSLDRSGYTF. The CDR3 bases that were read are TGTGCCAGTAGTTCACTGGACAGGTCTGGC. The chain links TRBV19 to TRBJ1-2; TRBD1 aligns across 7 bases. Read data end 3 residues before the CDR3 end; the end is taken from the germline J gene. CDR3 length equals 13 residues. Per the germline V gene, CDR1 is LNHDA and CDR2 is SQIVND (reference sequence). V lost 5 bases and J lost 7; bases outside the gene matches: 7.

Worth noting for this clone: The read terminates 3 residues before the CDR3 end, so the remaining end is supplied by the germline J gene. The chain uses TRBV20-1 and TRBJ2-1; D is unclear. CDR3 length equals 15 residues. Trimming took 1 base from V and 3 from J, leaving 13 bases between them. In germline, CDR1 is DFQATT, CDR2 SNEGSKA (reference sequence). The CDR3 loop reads CSARVPSPSYNEQFF. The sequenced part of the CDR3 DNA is TGCAGTGCTAGAGTCCCTTCGCCTAGCTACAATGAG.

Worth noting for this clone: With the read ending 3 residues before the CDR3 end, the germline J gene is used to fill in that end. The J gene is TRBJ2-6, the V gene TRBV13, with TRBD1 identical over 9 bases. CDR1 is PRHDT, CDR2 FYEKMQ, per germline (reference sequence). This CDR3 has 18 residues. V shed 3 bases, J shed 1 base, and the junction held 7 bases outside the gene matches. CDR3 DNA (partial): TGTGCCAGCAGCTTTTCCGGGACAGGGCCATCTGGGGCCAACGTC. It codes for CASSFSGTGPSGANV. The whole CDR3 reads CASSFSGTGPSGANVLTF.

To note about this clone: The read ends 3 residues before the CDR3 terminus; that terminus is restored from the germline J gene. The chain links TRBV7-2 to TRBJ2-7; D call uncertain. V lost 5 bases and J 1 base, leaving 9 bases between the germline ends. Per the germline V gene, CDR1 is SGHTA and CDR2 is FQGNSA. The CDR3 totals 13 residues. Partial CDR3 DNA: TGTGCCAGCAGCACTACTCCTTCCTACGAG. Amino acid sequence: CASSTTPSYE. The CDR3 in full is CASSTTPSYEQYF.

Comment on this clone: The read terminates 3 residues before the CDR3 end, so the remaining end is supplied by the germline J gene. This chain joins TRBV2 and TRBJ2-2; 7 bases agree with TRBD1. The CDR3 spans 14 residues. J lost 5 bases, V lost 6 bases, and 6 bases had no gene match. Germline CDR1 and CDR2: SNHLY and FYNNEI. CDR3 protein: CASSGTERTGELFF. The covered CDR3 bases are TGTGCCAGCAGCGGGACAGAGCGAACCGGGGAG.

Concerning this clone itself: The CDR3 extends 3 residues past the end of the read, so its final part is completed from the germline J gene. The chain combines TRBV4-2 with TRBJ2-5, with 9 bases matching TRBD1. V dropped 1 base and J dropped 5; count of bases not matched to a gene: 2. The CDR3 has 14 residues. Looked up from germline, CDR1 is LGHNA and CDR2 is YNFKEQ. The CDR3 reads CASSQGDRDETQYF. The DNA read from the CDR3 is TGTGCCAGCAGCCAAGGGGACAGGGATGAGACC.